The clone carrying this TCR beta chain occurred once. The target antigen is unknown. The CDR3 contains 14 residues. Germline assignment: CDR1 KGHSH and CDR2 LQKENI. The V end was cut by 3 bases, the J end by 0 bases, with 3 bases between. Produced via immunoSEQ multiplex PCR; TCRdb's table is partial and in-frame only. This table has more than 150,000 clones, approximately 90% appearing once. The data were taken from a study of T cell responses to AZD1222 COVID-19 vaccine. Study-wide results and caveats: It should be noted that donors were predominantly white British and more often female, and clonal diversity was possibly underestimated. No day 14 peak samples; only post-peak repertoires were characterized. As reported, nearly half of all spike-specific TCRs target variant regions that are unmutated.

The TCR sequence derives from an adult who received the AZD1222 COVID-19 vaccine. The source material was peripheral blood, sampled 28 days after the second AZD1222 dose. The chain joins TRBV18 to TRBJ2-6; D not resolved. In nucleotides, the CDR3 is TGTGCCAGCTCACCTTCCTCTGGGGCCAACGTCCTGACTTTC. Its translation is CASSPSSGANVLTF.